This T cell receptor beta chain was observed in a study of identical twins. This clonotype was seen many times. No antigen is known for it. Findings and limits, study-wide: The abundant beta clonotypes from cord blood had fewer insertions, and memory repertoires had none of this. Out-of-frame alpha sequences common to twins exhibited an excess of low generation probability. Models underestimated TCR alpha sharing (out-of-frame) in monozygotic twins.

All donors were healthy Caucasians. Looked up from germline, CDR1 is SGHDN and CDR2 is FVKESK. V was clipped by 3 bases and J by 7 bases, with 13 bases between them. The CDR3 consists of 14 residues. TCRdb analysed the 5' RACE reads with MiXCR anew, one entry per CDR3 protein. Of about 240,000 distinct CDR3 sequences detected, over 9.5% appear once; the ten largest clones hold approximately 11%. The clonotype originates from a man in his fifties in good health. Material for sequencing was memory T cells sorted from blood. J is TRBJ2-1 and V is TRBV14; D is unclear. This CDR3 is CASSHGFWENEQFF. The CDR3 DNA reads as TGTGCCAGCAGCCATGGATTCTGGGAAAATGAGCAGTTCTTC. The variable domain in full, completed from reference TRBV14 and TRBJ2-1, reads EAGVTQFPSHSVIEKGQTVTLRCDPISGHDNLYWYRRVMGKEIKFLLHFVKESKQDESGMPNNRFLAERTGGTYSTLKVQPAELEDSGVYFCASSHGFWENEQFFGPGTRLTVL.